The rows below give T cell receptor beta chains drawn from one sample of a study of Ad26.COV2.S vaccination and SARS-CoV-2 variants. Assay used: immunoSEQ multiplex PCR; TCRdb lists only in-frame clones, some missing. The sample comprises 300,000 to 400,000 clones, approximately 81% of which are singletons, and roughly 3.3% rests with the top ten. The specimen comprised peripheral blood, sampled in a trial of Ad26.COV2.S vaccine versus placebo. The source is a person aged 18 to 59 who received the Ad26.COV2.S COVID-19 vaccine or a placebo. Each CDR3 is given with its conserved first and last residue. D genes are given only for firm matches. Not all rows give a size; the values are once, few, many and, for expanded clones, a class.

length: 15
J: TRBJ1-4
V: TRBV5-5
D: -
size: -
DNA: TGTGCCAGCAGCCCGGACGGGAGGAGCCAGGAAAAACTGTTTTTT
CDR3: CASSPDGRSQEKLFF

length: 13
J: TRBJ2-3
V: TRBV7-2
D: -
size: -
DNA: TGTGCCAGCAGCCCACAAATCACAGATACGCAGTATTTT
CDR3: CASSPQITDTQYF

length: 15
J: TRBJ1-5
V: TRBV19
D: -
size: -
DNA: TGTGCCAGTAGTACTTCACAGGGTGTAAATCAGCCCCAGCATTTT
CDR3: CASSTSQGVNQPQHF

length: 17
J: TRBJ2-1
V: TRBV11-3
D: TRBD2
size: -
DNA: TGTGCCAGCAGCTTAGATCTCGGCGGGGGGGCCTACAATGAGCAGTTCTTC
CDR3: CASSLDLGGGAYNEQFF

length: 13
J: TRBJ2-7
V: TRBV3-1/TRBV3-2
D: TRBD2
size: -
DNA: TGTGCCAGCAGCCACGGGACTAGCGGTGTTGAGTACTTC
CDR3: CASSHGTSGVEYF

length: 14
J: TRBJ2-5
V: TRBV6-5
D: -
size: -
DNA: TGTGCCAGCAATAACGCGGCGGGGTACGGGACCCAGTACTTC
CDR3: CASNNAAGYGTQYF

length: 13
J: TRBJ1-1
V: TRBV6-5
D: -
size: -
DNA: TGTGCCAGCAGTTACTCGAGAGGCACTGAAGCTTTCTTT
CDR3: CASSYSRGTEAFF

length: 12
J: TRBJ2-2
V: TRBV27
D: -
size: once
DNA: TGTGCCAGCGCCCTCCTCTCCGGGGAGCTGTTTTTT
CDR3: CASALLSGELFF

length: 15
J: TRBJ1-1
V: TRBV6-5
D: -
size: once
DNA: TGTGCCAGCAGTTACGACGCGGGCGACGTAGGTTGGGCTTTCTTT
CDR3: CASSYDAGDVGWAFF

length: 17
J: TRBJ2-1
V: TRBV11-3
D: TRBD1
size: few
DNA: TGTGCCAGCAGCCAAGGGACAGGGGCTCGGGTATACAATGAGCAGTTCTTC
CDR3: CASSQGTGARVYNEQFF

length: 13
J: TRBJ1-2
V: TRBV12-3/TRBV12-4
D: -
size: -
DNA: TGTGCCAGCAGTTTAGATTCGGTGATCGTCAACACCTTC
CDR3: CASSLDSVIVNTF

length: 14
J: TRBJ2-1
V: TRBV15
D: -
size: once
DNA: TGTGCCACCAGCAGGACGCGCTCCTACAATGAGCAGTTCTTC
CDR3: CATSRTRSYNEQFF

length: 12
J: TRBJ1-1
V: TRBV2
D: -
size: -
DNA: TGTGCCAGCAGGACCGGAAGGACTGAAGCTTTCTTT
CDR3: CASRTGRTEAFF

length: 14
J: TRBJ1-6
V: TRBV10-1
D: TRBD1
size: many
DNA: TGCGCCAGCATTAGGGACAGGCGAAATTCACCCCTCCACTTT
CDR3: CASIRDRRNSPLHF

length: 15
J: TRBJ1-5
V: TRBV6-6
D: TRBD1
size: -
DNA: TGTGCCAGCAGTCCACAACAGGGGGCGGTTCAGCCCCAGCATTTT
CDR3: CASSPQQGAVQPQHF

length: 12
J: TRBJ2-1
V: TRBV6-2/TRBV6-3
D: -
size: -
DNA: TGTGCCAGCAGCAGGGCCAACAATGAGCAGTTCTTC
CDR3: CASSRANNEQFF

length: 16
J: TRBJ2-7
V: TRBV9
D: -
size: -
DNA: TGTGCCAGCAGCGTAGATGGCAGTGTTAGCTCCTACGAGCAGTACTTC
CDR3: CASSVDGSVSSYEQYF

length: 16
J: TRBJ2-2
V: TRBV5-8
D: TRBD2
size: -
DNA: TGTGCCAGCAGACAGGGACTAGCGGGAGTAACCGGGGAGCTGTTTTTT
CDR3: CASRQGLAGVTGELFF

length: 13
J: TRBJ2-7
V: TRBV19
D: -
size: -
DNA: TGTGCCAGCGCGACAGGACTTGGTTACGAGCAGTACTTC
CDR3: CASATGLGYEQYF

length: 16
J: TRBJ2-7
V: TRBV13
D: -
size: -
DNA: TGTGCCAGCAGCCCCCTGGCCGGACAACCTCTCTACGAGCAGTACTTC
CDR3: CASSPLAGQPLYEQYF

length: 15
J: TRBJ1-4
V: TRBV11-2
D: -
size: -
DNA: TGTGCCAGCAGCTTGGGGGGTGCAACTAATGAAAAACTGTTTTTT
CDR3: CASSLGGATNEKLFF

length: 17
J: TRBJ1-4
V: TRBV4-3
D: -
size: -
DNA: TGCGCCAGCAGCGTCCGTTCTACAGGGTCAGCAGGTGAAAAACTGTTTTTT
CDR3: CASSVRSTGSAGEKLFF

length: 14
J: TRBJ1-2
V: TRBV4-3
D: -
size: -
DNA: TGCGCCAGCAGCCAGGCATGGACAGACTATGGCTACACCTTC
CDR3: CASSQAWTDYGYTF

length: 15
J: TRBJ2-3
V: TRBV7-9
D: -
size: -
DNA: TGTGCCAGCAGCTTCATGGGGACCGGCGCAGATACGCAGTATTTT
CDR3: CASSFMGTGADTQYF

length: 14
J: TRBJ2-7
V: TRBV7-2
D: -
size: -
DNA: TGTGCCAGCAGCCCGGACTACGTGCGGGGTGAGCAGTACTTC
CDR3: CASSPDYVRGEQYF

length: 16
J: TRBJ2-7
V: TRBV7-9
D: TRBD1
size: -
DNA: TGTGCCAGCAGCTTAGCCGGGACAGGGGGATCTCGCGAGCAGTACTTC
CDR3: CASSLAGTGGSREQYF

length: 14
J: TRBJ2-2
V: TRBV3-1/TRBV3-2
D: -
size: -
DNA: TGTGCCAGCAGCCAAGTCGGGGGTACCGGGGAGCTGTTTTTT
CDR3: CASSQVGGTGELFF

length: 12
J: TRBJ2-4
V: TRBV9
D: TRBD2
size: -
DNA: TGTGCCAGCAGCAGACTAGCCGGCATTCAGTACTTC
CDR3: CASSRLAGIQYF

length: 15
J: TRBJ2-3
V: TRBV9
D: -
size: -
DNA: TGTGCCAGCAGCGTAGGCAGAGCTAGCACAGATACGCAGTATTTT
CDR3: CASSVGRASTDTQYF

length: 15
J: TRBJ1-2
V: TRBV5-4
D: TRBD1
size: -
DNA: TGTGCCAGCAGCGCCGGGACAGGGGGCGGTTATGGCTACACCTTC
CDR3: CASSAGTGGGYGYTF

length: 13
J: TRBJ2-5
V: TRBV18
D: -
size: -
DNA: TGTGCCAGCTCACAAAGACAGCAAGAGACCCAGTACTTC
CDR3: CASSQRQQETQYF

length: 14
J: TRBJ2-7
V: TRBV18
D: -
size: -
DNA: TGTGCCAGCTCACGAGGAGGGGGAGGTTACGAGCAGTACTTC
CDR3: CASSRGGGGYEQYF

length: 16
J: TRBJ2-1
V: TRBV15
D: TRBD2
size: -
DNA: TGTGCCACCAGCAGAGAGCGGGGGGACCCTTACAATGAGCAGTTCTTC
CDR3: CATSRERGDPYNEQFF

length: 15
J: TRBJ2-1
V: TRBV15
D: TRBD2
size: -
DNA: TGTGCCACCAGCAGAGGAGGGACTAAGGGGAATGAGCAGTTCTTC
CDR3: CATSRGGTKGNEQFF

length: 13
J: TRBJ2-7
V: TRBV6-5
D: -
size: -
DNA: TGTGCCAGCTCGAGGGACACTACTGGCGAGCAGTACTTC
CDR3: CASSRDTTGEQYF

length: 17
J: TRBJ2-3
V: TRBV5-1
D: TRBD2
size: -
DNA: TGCGCCAGCAGCATCGGACTAGCGGGGGGCTTGGTTGATACGCAGTATTTT
CDR3: CASSIGLAGGLVDTQYF

length: 16
J: TRBJ2-1
V: TRBV7-9
D: -
size: -
DNA: TGTGCCAGCAGCCCCGTCGAGGTAGCGGTATACAATGAGCAGTTCTTC
CDR3: CASSPVEVAVYNEQFF

length: 11
J: TRBJ1-2
V: TRBV27
D: -
size: -
DNA: TGTGCCAGCAGCGCAGGGTGGGGCTACACCTTC
CDR3: CASSAGWGYTF

length: 14
J: TRBJ2-3
V: TRBV30
D: -
size: -
DNA: TGTGCCTGGACCCGCGGGGCGGGAACAGATACGCAGTATTTT
CDR3: CAWTRGAGTDTQYF

length: 17
J: TRBJ2-7
V: TRBV7-5
D: -
size: -
DNA: TGTGTCAGAAGCTTAGCGGCGGGGCTAGCGGCATCCTACGAGCAGTACTTC
CDR3: CVRSLAAGLAASYEQYF

length: 13
J: TRBJ2-7
V: TRBV7-9
D: -
size: -
DNA: TGTGCCAGCAGCCCTGATGGAGGGGGCGAGCAGTACTTC
CDR3: CASSPDGGGEQYF

length: 15
J: TRBJ1-6
V: TRBV10-3
D: TRBD1
size: -
DNA: TGTGCCATCAGTGAGTCGAAGGACAGGGTTTCACCCCTCCACTTT
CDR3: CAISESKDRVSPLHF

length: 15
J: TRBJ1-2
V: TRBV30
D: -
size: -
DNA: TGTGCCTGGAATGTTAAAGAATTAGGGCCGCTTGGCTACACCTTC
CDR3: CAWNVKELGPLGYTF